The subject of this entry is one TCR beta chain. This sample is part of a study of blood T cell repertoires in COVID-19. In the study overall: The study drew acute and convalescent COVID-19 samples from the United States, Italy and Spain. From T cells, B-cell-depleted T cells, or PBMCs came the material, which was cDNA or gDNA.

Trimming removed 4 bases from V and 2 bases from J, with 14 bases in between. Looked up from germline, CDR1 is MGHDK and CDR2 is SYGVNS. The CDR3 is made up of 15 amino acids. Measured with immunoSEQ multiplex PCR; TCRdb has only the in-frame clones, and not every one. The data show 200,000 to 250,000 clones, approximately 90% seen once. This TCR derives from a woman aged 18-29 years who had recovered from COVID-19. Sequencing used peripheral blood. The chain is built from TRBV25-1 and TRBJ1-1; D call uncertain. The CDR3 loop reads CASSGPPEANTEAFF. CDR3 coding DNA: TGTGCCAGCAGTGGGCCCCCGGAGGCAAACACTGAAGCTTTCTTT. Complete variable domain (other parts from reference TRBV25-1 and TRBJ1-1): EADIYQTPRYLVIGTGKKITLECSQTMGHDKMYWYQQDPGMELHLIHYSYGVNSTEKGDLSSESTVSRIRTEHFPLTLESARPSHTSQYLCASSGPPEANTEAFFGQGTRLTVV.